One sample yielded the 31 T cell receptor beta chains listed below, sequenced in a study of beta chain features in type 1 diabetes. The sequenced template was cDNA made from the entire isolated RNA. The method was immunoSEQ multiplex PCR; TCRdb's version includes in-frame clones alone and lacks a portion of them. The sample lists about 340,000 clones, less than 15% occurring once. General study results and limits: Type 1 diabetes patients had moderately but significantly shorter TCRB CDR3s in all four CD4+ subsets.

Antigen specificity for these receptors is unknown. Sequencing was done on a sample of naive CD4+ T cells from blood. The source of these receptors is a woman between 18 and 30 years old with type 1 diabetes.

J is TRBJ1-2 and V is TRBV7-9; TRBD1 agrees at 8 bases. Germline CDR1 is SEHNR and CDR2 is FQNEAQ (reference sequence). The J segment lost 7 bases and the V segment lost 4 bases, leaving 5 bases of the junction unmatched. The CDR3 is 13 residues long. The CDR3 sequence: CASSSPGQVGYTF. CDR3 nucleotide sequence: TGTGCCAGCAGCTCCCCGGGACAGGTTGGCTACACCTTC.

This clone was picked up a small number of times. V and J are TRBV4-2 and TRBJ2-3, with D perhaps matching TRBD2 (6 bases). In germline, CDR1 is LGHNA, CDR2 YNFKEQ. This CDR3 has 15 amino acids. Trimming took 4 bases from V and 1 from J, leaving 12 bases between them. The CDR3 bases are TGTGCCAGCAGCCCCCGACTAGAACGCACAGATACGCAGTATTTT. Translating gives CASSPRLERTDTQYF.

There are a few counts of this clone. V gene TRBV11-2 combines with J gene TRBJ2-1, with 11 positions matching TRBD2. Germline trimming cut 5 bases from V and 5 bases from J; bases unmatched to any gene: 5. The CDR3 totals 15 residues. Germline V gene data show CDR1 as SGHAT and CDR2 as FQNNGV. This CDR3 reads CASSAGLAGHNEQFF. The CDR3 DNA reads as TGTGCCAGCAGCGCCGGACTAGCGGGCCACAATGAGCAGTTCTTC.

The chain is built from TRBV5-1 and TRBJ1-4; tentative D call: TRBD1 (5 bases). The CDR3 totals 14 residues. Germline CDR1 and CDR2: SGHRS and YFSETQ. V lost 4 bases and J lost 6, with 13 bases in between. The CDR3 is CASSLQDGYEKLFF. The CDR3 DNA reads TGCGCCAGCAGCCTACAGGACGGCTATGAAAAACTGTTTTTT. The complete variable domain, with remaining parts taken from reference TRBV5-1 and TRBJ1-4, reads KAGVTQTPRYLIKTRGQQVTLSCSPISGHRSVSWYQQTPGQGLQFLFEYFSETQRNKGNFPGRFSGRQFSNSRSEMNVSTLELGDSALYLCASSLQDGYEKLFFGSGTQLSVL.

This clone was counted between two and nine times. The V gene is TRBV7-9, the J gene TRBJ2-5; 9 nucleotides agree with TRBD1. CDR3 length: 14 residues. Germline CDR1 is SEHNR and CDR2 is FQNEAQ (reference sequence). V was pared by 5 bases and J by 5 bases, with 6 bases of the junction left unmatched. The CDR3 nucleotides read TGTGCCAGCAGCCCCAGGACAGGGGAGGAGACCCAGTACTTC. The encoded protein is CASSPRTGEETQYF.

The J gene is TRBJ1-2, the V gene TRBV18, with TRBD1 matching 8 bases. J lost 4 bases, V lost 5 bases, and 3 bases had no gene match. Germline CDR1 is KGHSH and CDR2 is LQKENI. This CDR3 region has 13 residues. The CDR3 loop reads CASSAGGSYGYTF. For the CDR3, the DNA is TGTGCCAGCTCAGCAGGGGGCAGCTATGGCTACACCTTC. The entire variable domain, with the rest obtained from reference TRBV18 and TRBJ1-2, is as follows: NAGVMQNPRHLVRRRGQEARLRCSPMKGHSHVYWYRQLPEEGLKFMVYLQKENIIDESGMPKERFSAEFPKEGPSILRIQQVVRGDSAAYFCASSAGGSYGYTFGSGTRLTVV.

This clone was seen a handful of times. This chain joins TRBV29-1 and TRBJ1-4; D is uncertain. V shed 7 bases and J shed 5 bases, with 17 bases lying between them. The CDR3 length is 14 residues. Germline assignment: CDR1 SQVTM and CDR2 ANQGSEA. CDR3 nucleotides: TGCAGCGGAGGGTTGGGCGGGTCGAATGAAAAACTGTTTTTT. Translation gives CSGGLGGSNEKLFF.

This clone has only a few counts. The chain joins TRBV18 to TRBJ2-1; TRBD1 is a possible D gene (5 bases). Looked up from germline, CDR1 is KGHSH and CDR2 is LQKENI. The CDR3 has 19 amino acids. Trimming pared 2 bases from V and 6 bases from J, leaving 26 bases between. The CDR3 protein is CASSPKPDTLFTGINEQFF. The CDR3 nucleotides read TGTGCCAGCTCACCAAAGCCGGACACCCTGTTTACTGGGATCAATGAGCAGTTCTTC.

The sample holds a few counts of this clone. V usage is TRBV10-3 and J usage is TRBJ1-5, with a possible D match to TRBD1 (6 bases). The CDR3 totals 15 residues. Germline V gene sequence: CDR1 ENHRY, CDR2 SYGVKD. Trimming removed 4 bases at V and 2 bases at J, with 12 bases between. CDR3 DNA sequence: TGTGCCATCAGTGGAGGGGGAGCGGGCAATCAGCCCCAGCATTTT. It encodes CAISGGGAGNQPQHF.

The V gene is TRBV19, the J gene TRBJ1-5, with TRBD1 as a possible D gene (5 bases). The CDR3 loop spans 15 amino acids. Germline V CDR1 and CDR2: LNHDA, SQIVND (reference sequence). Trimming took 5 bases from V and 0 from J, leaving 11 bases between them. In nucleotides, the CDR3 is TGTGCCAGTAGTTACGGACACCGTAGCAATCAGCCCCAGCATTTT. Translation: CASSYGHRSNQPQHF.

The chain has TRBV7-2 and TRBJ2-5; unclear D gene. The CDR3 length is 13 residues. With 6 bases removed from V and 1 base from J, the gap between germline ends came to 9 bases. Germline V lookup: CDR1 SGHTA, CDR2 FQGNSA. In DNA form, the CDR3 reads TGTGCCAGCAGTTTCTCTGTCCAAGAGACCCAGTACTTC. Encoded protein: CASSFSVQETQYF.

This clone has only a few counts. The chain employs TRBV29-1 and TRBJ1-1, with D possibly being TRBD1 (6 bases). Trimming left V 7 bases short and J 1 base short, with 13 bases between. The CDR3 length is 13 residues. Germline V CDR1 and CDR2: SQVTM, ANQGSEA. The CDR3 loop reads CSANRDKNTEAFF. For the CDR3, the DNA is TGCAGCGCAAACCGGGACAAGAACACTGAAGCTTTCTTT.

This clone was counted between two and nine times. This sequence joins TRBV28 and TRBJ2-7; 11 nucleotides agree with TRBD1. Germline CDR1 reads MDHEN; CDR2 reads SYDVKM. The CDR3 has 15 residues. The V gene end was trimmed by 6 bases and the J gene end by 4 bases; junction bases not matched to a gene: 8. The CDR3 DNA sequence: TGTGCCAGCAGGCAACCGGGACAGGGGGGGTACGAGCAGTACTTC. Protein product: CASRQPGQGGYEQYF.

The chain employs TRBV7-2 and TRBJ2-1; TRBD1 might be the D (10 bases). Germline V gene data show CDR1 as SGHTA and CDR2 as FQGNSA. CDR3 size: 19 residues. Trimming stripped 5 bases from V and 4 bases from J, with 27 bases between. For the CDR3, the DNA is TGTGCCAGCAGCCCGAGACAGGGGGCTGGTCTAGCGGGGTACAATGAGCAGTTCTTC. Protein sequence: CASSPRQGAGLAGYNEQFF.

Written as DNA, the CDR3 is TGTGCCAGCAGTCCCAGACTAGCGGGAGCTGGGTACAATGAGCAGTTCTTC. Amino acids: CASSPRLAGAGYNEQFF. This chain uses TRBV27 with TRBJ2-1; 12 bases line up with TRBD2. The CDR3 is 17 amino acids. J lost 4 bases, V lost 5 bases, and 9 bases had no gene match. From germline, CDR1 is MNHEY and CDR2 SMNVEV (reference sequence).

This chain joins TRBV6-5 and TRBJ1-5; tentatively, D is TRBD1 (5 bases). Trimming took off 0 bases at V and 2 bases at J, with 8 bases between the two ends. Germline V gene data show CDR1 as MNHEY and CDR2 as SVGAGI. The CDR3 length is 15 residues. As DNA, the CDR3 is TGTGCCAGCAGTTACTCAGGGGTTGGCAATCAGCCCCAGCATTTT. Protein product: CASSYSGVGNQPQHF.

The CDR3 sequence: CASSGRAPDTQYF. The CDR3 DNA follows: TGCGCCAGCAGCGGGAGGGCCCCAGATACGCAGTATTTT. V usage is TRBV5-1 and J usage is TRBJ2-3, with 7 bases lining up with TRBD2. The germline V gene has CDR1 SGHRS and CDR2 YFSETQ. The ends lost 4 bases at V and 4 bases at J; junction bases unmatched: 3. The CDR3 has 13 residues.

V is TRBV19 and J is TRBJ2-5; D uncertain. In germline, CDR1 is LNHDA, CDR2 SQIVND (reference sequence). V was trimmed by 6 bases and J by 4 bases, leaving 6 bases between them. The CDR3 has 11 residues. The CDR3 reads CASSPGETQYF. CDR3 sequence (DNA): TGTGCCAGTAGCCCGGGAGAGACCCAGTACTTC.

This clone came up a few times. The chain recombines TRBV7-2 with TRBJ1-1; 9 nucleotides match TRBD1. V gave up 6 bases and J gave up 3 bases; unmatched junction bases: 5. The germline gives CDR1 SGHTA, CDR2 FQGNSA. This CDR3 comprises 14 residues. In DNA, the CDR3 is TGTGCCAGCAGTCTGACAGGGGGGTACACTGAAGCTTTCTTT. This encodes CASSLTGGYTEAFF.

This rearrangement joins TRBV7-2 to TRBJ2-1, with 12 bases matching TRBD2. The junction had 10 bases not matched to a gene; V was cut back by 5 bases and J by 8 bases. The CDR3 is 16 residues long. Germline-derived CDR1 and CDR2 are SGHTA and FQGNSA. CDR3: CASSHRWTSGKDEQFF. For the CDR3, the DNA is TGTGCCAGCAGCCACAGATGGACTAGCGGGAAGGATGAGCAGTTCTTC.

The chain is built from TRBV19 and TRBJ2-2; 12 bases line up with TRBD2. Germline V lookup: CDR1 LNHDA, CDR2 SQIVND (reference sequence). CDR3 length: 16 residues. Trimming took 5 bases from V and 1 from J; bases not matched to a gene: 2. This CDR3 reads CASSGGLAGNTGELFF. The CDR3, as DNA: TGTGCCAGTAGTGGGGGACTAGCGGGGAACACCGGGGAGCTGTTTTTT.

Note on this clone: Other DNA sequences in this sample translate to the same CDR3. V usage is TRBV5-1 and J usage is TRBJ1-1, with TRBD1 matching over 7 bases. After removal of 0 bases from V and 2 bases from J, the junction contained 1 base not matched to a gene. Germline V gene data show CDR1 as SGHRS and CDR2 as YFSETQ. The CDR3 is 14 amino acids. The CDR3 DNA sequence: TGCGCCAGCAGCTTGGACAGGGGAAACACTGAAGCTTTCTTT. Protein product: CASSLDRGNTEAFF. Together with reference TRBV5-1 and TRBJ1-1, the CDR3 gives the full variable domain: KAGVTQTPRYLIKTRGQQVTLSCSPISGHRSVSWYQQTPGQGLQFLFEYFSETQRNKGNFPGRFSGRQFSNSRSEMNVSTLELGDSALYLCASSLDRGNTEAFFGQGTRLTVV.

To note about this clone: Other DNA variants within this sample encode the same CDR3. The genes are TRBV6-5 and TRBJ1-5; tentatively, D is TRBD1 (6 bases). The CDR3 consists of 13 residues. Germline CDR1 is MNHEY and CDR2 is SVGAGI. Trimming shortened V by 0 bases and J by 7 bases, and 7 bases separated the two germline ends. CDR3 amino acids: CASSYSRGQPQHF. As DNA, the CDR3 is TGTGCCAGCAGTTACTCGAGGGGGCAGCCCCAGCATTTT.

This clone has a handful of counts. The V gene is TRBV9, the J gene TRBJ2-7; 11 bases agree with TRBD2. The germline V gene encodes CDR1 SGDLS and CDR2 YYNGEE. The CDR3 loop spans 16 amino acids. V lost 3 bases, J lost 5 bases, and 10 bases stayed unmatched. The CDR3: CASSARTSGSIHEQYF. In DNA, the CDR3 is TGTGCCAGCAGCGCACGAACTAGCGGGAGTATCCACGAGCAGTACTTC.

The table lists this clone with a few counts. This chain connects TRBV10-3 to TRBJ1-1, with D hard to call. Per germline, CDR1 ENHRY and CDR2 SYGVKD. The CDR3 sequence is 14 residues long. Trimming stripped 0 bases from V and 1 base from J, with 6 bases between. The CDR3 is CAISESRGNTEAFF. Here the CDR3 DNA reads TGTGCCATCAGTGAGTCGCGGGGGAACACTGAAGCTTTCTTT.

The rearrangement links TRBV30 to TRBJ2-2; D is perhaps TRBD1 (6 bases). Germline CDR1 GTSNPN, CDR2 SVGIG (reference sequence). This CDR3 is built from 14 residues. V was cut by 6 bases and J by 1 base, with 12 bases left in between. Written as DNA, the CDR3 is TGTGCCTGCCTCGGCAGGGGGAACACCGGGGAGCTGTTTTTT. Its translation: CACLGRGNTGELFF.

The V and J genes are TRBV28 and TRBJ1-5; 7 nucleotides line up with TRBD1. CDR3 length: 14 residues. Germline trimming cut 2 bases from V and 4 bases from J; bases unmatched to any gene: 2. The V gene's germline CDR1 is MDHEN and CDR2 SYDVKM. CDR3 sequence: CASSLNRGNQPQHF. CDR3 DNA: TGTGCCAGCAGTTTAAACAGGGGAAATCAGCCCCAGCATTTT.

The DNA for the CDR3 is TGTGCCAGCAGCTCCCCGGGACTAGCGGGAGGGCCGGGTAATGAGCAGTTCTTC. It translates to CASSSPGLAGGPGNEQFF. The rearrangement joins TRBV7-2 to TRBJ2-1; 16 nucleotides align to TRBD2. Germline V CDR1 and CDR2: SGHTA, FQGNSA. CDR3 size: 18 residues. Trimming removed 4 bases from V and 7 bases from J; junction bases left unmatched: 10.

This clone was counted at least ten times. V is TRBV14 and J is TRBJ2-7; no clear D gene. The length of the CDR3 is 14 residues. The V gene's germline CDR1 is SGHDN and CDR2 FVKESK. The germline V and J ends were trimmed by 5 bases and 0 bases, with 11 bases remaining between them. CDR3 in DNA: TGTGCCAGCAGCGGTTACGTGAGCTCCTACGAGCAGTACTTC. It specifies CASSGYVSSYEQYF. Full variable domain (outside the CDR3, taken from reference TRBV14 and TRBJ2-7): EAGVTQFPSHSVIEKGQTVTLRCDPISGHDNLYWYRRVMGKEIKFLLHFVKESKQDESGMPNNRFLAERTGGTYSTLKVQPAELEDSGVYFCASSGYVSSYEQYFGPGTRLTVT.

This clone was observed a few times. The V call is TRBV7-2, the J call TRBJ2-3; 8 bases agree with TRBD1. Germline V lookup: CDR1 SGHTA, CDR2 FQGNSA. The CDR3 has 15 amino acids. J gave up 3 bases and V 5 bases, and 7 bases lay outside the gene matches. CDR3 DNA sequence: TGTGCCAGCAGCCCAGGGGGCGCCGGGACAGATACGCAGTATTTT. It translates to CASSPGGAGTDTQYF.

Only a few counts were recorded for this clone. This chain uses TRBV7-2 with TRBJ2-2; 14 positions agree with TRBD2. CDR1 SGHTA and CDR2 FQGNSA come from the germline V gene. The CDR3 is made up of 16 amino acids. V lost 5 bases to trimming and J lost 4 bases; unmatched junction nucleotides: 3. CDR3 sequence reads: CASSGTSGSGTGELFF. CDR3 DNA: TGTGCCAGCAGCGGGACTAGCGGGAGTGGCACCGGGGAGCTGTTTTTT. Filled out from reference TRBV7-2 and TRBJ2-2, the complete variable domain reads GAGVSQSPSNKVTEKGKDVELRCDPISGHTALYWYRQSLGQGLEFLIYFQGNSAPDKSGLPSDRFSAERTGGSVSTLTIQRTQQEDSAVYLCASSGTSGSGTGELFFGEGSRLTVL.